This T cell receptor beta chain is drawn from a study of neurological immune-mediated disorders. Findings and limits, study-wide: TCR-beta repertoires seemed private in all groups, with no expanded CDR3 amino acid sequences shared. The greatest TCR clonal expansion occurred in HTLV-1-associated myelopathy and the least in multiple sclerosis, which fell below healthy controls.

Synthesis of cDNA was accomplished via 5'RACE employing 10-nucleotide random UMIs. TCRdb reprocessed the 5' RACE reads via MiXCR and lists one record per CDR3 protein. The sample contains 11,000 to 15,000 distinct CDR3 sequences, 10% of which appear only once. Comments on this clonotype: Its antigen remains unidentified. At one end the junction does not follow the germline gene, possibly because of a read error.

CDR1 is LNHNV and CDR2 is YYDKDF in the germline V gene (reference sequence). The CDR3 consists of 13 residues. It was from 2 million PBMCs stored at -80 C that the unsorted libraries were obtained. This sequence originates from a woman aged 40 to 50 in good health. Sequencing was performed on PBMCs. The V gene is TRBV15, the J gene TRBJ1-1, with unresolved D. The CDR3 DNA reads TGTGTCACCAGCAGAGATCTAGGCGATAAAGCTTTCTTT. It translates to CVTSRDLGDKAFF.